This T cell receptor (beta chain) was captured in a study of identical twins (dated by TCRdb to 2016 to 2018). For the wider study: To test whether fetal clonotypes persist, this study deep-sequenced TCR alpha and beta repertoires from monozygotic twins, from unrelated adults of various ages, and from cord blood. To rule out contamination, the twin experiments were replicated at different times with different library preparation protocols.

General findings and caveats noted by the study authors: Out-of-frame TCR alpha sequences shared between twins showed an excess of low generation-probability sequences compared with coincidental sharing between unrelated individuals. Conclusions relied on cross-sectional statistical analysis, since the same donors could not be followed over many years. In monozygotic twins, recombination models systematically underestimated out-of-frame TCR alpha sharing, but the models matched the sharing seen between unrelated individuals. A weaker excess of twin sharing was found in beta out-of-frame sequences because the signal-to-noise ratio was lowered by fewer shared sequences. Fewer insertions were carried by abundant cord blood beta clonotypes; a weaker similar trend was observed in young adult naive repertoires, while no such trend was observed in memory repertoires. Zero-insertion analyses could be partly confounded by invariant T cells such as MAIT and iNKT, although diverse VJ usage argued against such confounding for most clonotypes.

As encoded in the germline V gene, CDR1 is SGHRS while CDR2 is YFSETQ. Relative to germline, V is 4 bases shorter and J is 3 bases shorter, with 11 bases between their ends. Spanning cysteine to phenylalanine, the CDR3 consists of 13 amino acids. CDR3 DNA is the only sequence kept; it has 39 bases, read in frame from the first base. Only healthy Caucasian donors were included. Three pairs of female monozygotic twins, all aged about 18 to 29 years, were included in the twin cohort. CD4+ and CD8+ T cell populations were isolated with positive isolation kits from Invitrogen. Library creation used 5' RACE. Instrument on record: Illumina HiSeq 2000. Template switching added a universal primer binding site, and the final cDNA carried a unique molecular identifier that allowed TCR cDNA molecules to be counted accurately. Specific primers in the conserved constant-segment region were used to synthesize first-strand cDNA for TCR alpha and beta chains. To control for contamination, every cDNA library carried two barcodes: a SMART-Mk sample barcode plus Illumina barcodes. TruSeq adapter sequences, together with Illumina sample barcodes, were added in two successive PCR steps. TCR alpha and beta cDNA libraries were sequenced on the Illumina HiSeq platform with custom primers. Per the original workflow: Raw reads were processed with MiGEC to extract unique molecular identifiers, and MiXCR was used to determine CDR3 positions. Recombination models were inferred per individual with the repgenHMM and IGoR tools using an EM algorithm. Shared clonotype analysis was performed with the tcR package in R, normalizing sharing by the product of cloneset sizes. To study raw recombination free of thymic and clonal selection effects, out-of-frame nonproductive sequences were analyzed. TCRdb reworked the public reads: Q25 trimming with fastp, MiXCR clone assembly, productive beta chains retained. Each entry merges the rows of one CDR3 protein and shows their most common DNA and genes. None of the V and J calls come from the authors' own analysis; TCRdb made them. Recorded for this sample are under 350,000 distinct CDR3 sequences; 9.5% of them occurred a single time. The ten biggest clones cover 5.5% to 9% of the sample.

This clonotype came up a few times. Its recognized antigen is unknown. No much larger clone is present one base from it, and per-base qualities are unavailable. The data were also submitted as part of a second study, on yellow fever vaccine responses in identical twins. As the second study states: According to the authors, in identical twins the way T cells responded to vaccination appeared partly convergent and partly personalized. In identical twins, the study followed T cell clones that responded to the vaccine with precision.

This clonotype originated in a woman aged 18-35 years in good health. The sequence links TRBV5-1 to TRBJ2-7, with TRBD1 as a weak D call on 6 bases. The source material was CD8+ T cells sorted from blood. The DNA reads TGCGCCAGCAGCGAGGTCAGGGGCTACGAGCAGTACTTC. This gives the protein CASSEVRGYEQYF.